These T cell receptor beta chains were read from a single sample in a study of neoadjuvant anti-PD-1 for oral cavity cancer. Some clones are missing from TCRdb's copy, which holds only in-frame ones; the method was immunoSEQ multiplex PCR. The table has some 8,200 clones, under 80% seen once. Sequencing was performed on PBMCs, taken after nivolumab (anti-PD-1) treatment. These receptors originate from a person aged 40 to 85 with oral cavity squamous cell carcinoma. The CDR3 runs from the conserved cysteine through the conserved F or W. The D gene is left open where the match is weak. The size entry is marked missing in some rows and otherwise reads once, few, many or a size class.

CDR3 protein: CASSLLEGNEQFF
CDR3 DNA: TGTGCCAGCAGCTTATTGGAGGGCAATGAGCAGTTCTTC
J gene: TRBJ2-1
D gene: .
clone size: .
V gene: TRBV5-6

CDR3 protein: CASTLGGAVTGELFF
CDR3 DNA: TGTGCCAGCACGCTAGGGGGGGCAGTAACCGGGGAGCTGTTTTTT
J gene: TRBJ2-2
D gene: .
clone size: .
V gene: TRBV6-5

CDR3 protein: CASTIGVTEAFF
CDR3 DNA: TGTGCCAGTACAATAGGAGTCACTGAAGCTTTCTTT
J gene: TRBJ1-1
D gene: .
clone size: few
V gene: TRBV19

CDR3 protein: CASSPSAVNTEAFF
CDR3 DNA: TGTGCCAGCAGTCCATCGGCCGTGAACACTGAAGCTTTCTTT
J gene: TRBJ1-1
D gene: .
clone size: .
V gene: TRBV2

CDR3 protein: CASSFGVSQVNTEAFF
CDR3 DNA: TGTGCCAGCAGTTTTGGGGTCTCTCAAGTGAACACTGAAGCTTTCTTT
J gene: TRBJ1-1
D gene: .
clone size: .
V gene: TRBV28

CDR3 protein: CASSPPGGEAYEQYF
CDR3 DNA: TGTGCCAGCAGCCCACCGGGGGGGGAAGCCTACGAGCAGTACTTC
J gene: TRBJ2-7
D gene: TRBD2
clone size: once
V gene: TRBV5-4

CDR3 protein: CASSFGQVNTEAFF
CDR3 DNA: TGTGCCAGCAGCTTCGGACAGGTGAACACTGAAGCTTTCTTT
J gene: TRBJ1-1
D gene: TRBD1
clone size: .
V gene: TRBV11-2

CDR3 protein: CASSLRGQGNQPQHF
CDR3 DNA: TGTGCCAGCAGCTTGAGGGGACAGGGTAATCAGCCCCAGCATTTT
J gene: TRBJ1-5
D gene: TRBD1
clone size: .
V gene: TRBV5-8

CDR3 protein: CASSSQGATLEAFF
CDR3 DNA: TGTGCCAGCAGCTCACAGGGGGCGACGCTTGAAGCTTTCTTT
J gene: TRBJ1-1
D gene: TRBD1
clone size: .
V gene: TRBV5-4

CDR3 protein: CASSQDIALPRDTQYF
CDR3 DNA: TGCGCCAGCAGCCAAGATATTGCCCTACCCAGGGATACGCAGTATTTT
J gene: TRBJ2-3
D gene: .
clone size: few
V gene: TRBV4-1

CDR3 protein: CSVSRAGTGELFF
CDR3 DNA: TGCAGCGTTAGCAGGGCGGGAACCGGGGAGCTGTTTTTT
J gene: TRBJ2-2
D gene: .
clone size: .
V gene: TRBV29-1

CDR3 protein: CASSLRGLADTQYF
CDR3 DNA: TGTGCCAGCAGCTTACGCGGTCTTGCAGATACGCAGTATTTT
J gene: TRBJ2-3
D gene: .
clone size: .
V gene: TRBV13

CDR3 protein: CASRRTGGAEAFF
CDR3 DNA: TGTGCCAGCAGGCGGACAGGGGGAGCTGAAGCTTTCTTT
J gene: TRBJ1-1
D gene: TRBD1
clone size: .
V gene: TRBV2

CDR3 protein: CASRETGGGYEQYF
CDR3 DNA: TGTGCCAGCAGAGAGACAGGGGGGGGGTACGAGCAGTACTTC
J gene: TRBJ2-7
D gene: TRBD1
clone size: .
V gene: TRBV27

CDR3 protein: CATSRDQTNEKLFF
CDR3 DNA: TGTGCCACCAGCAGAGACCAGACGAATGAAAAACTGTTTTTT
J gene: TRBJ1-4
D gene: .
clone size: .
V gene: TRBV15

CDR3 protein: CASSLQGADGELFF
CDR3 DNA: TGCGCCAGCAGCCTCCAGGGGGCGGACGGGGAGCTGTTTTTT
J gene: TRBJ2-2
D gene: TRBD1
clone size: .
V gene: TRBV4-1